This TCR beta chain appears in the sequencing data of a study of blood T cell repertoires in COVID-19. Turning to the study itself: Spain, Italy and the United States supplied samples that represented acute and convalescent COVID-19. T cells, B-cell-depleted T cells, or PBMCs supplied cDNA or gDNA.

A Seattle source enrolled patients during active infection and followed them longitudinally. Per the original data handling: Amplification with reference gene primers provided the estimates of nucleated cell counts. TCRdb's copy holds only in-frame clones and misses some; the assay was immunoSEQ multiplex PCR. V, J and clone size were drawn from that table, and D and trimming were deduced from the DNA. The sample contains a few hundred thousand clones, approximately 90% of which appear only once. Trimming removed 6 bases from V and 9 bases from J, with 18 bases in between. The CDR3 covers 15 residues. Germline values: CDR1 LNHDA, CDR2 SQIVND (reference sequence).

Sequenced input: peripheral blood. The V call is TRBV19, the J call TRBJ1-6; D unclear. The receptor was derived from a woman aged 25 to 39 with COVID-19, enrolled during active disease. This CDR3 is CASRIGNSPGSPLHF. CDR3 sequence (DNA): TGTGCCAGTAGGATCGGGAACTCTCCTGGTTCACCCCTCCACTTT.